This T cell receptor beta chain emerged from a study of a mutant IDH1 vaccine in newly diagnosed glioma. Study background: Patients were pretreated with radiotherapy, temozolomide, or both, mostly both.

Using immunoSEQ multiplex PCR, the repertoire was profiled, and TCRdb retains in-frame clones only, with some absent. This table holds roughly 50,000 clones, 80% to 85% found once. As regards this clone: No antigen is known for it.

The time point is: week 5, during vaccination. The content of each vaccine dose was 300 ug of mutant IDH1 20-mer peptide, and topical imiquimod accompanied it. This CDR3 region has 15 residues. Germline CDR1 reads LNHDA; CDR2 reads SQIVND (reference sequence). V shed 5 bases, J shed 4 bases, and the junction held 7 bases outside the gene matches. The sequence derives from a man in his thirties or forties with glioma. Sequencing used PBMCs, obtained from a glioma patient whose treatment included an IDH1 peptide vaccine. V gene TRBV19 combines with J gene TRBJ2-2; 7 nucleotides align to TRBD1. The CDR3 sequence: CASSLGPGGTGELFF. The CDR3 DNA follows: TGTGCCAGTAGTTTGGGGCCAGGGGGCACCGGGGAGCTGTTTTTT. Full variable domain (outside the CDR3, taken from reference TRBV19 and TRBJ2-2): DGGITQSPKYLFRKEGQNVTLSCEQNLNHDAMYWYRQDPGQGLRLIYYSQIVNDFQKGDIAEGYSVSREKKESFPLTVTSAQKNPTAFYLCASSLGPGGTGELFFGEGSRLTVL.